This is a list of T cell receptor beta chains from one sample in a study of control samples from healthy donors and cancer patients. Libraries were prepared by immunoSEQ multiplex PCR; TCRdb keeps only in-frame clonotypes and omits some of them. The data contain 51,000 or so clones, 80% of them singletons. The material sequenced was blood. The receptors shown here come from a man in his sixties or seventies in good health. CDR3s include the opening cysteine and the closing phenylalanine or tryptophan. The order of the fields is D gene, clone size, J gene, V gene, CDR3 DNA, CDR3 protein. The D gene is left open where the match is weak. Clone size is shown for a subset of rows, as once, few, many or a class of expanded clone.

d_gene: TRBD2
abundance: NA
j_gene: TRBJ2-7
v_gene: TRBV11-2
CDR3nt: TGTGCCAGCAGCTTGAAGAGTACCGGGGGGAGGGAGCAGTACTTC
CDR3aa: CASSLKSTGGREQYF

d_gene: NA
abundance: NA
j_gene: TRBJ2-3
v_gene: TRBV7-2
CDR3nt: TGTGCCAGCAGCTTTCGACTCGGGAGCACAGATACGCAGTATTTT
CDR3aa: CASSFRLGSTDTQYF

d_gene: NA
abundance: NA
j_gene: TRBJ2-5
v_gene: TRBV5-1
CDR3nt: TGCGCCAGCAGCCCCAGGCCTGACCCCAGCCAGGGGACCCAGTACTTC
CDR3aa: CASSPRPDPSQGTQYF

d_gene: TRBD1
abundance: NA
j_gene: TRBJ1-2
v_gene: TRBV19
CDR3nt: TGTGCCAGTAGCCGGAACAGGGGGCGTTCGAATGGCTACACCTTC
CDR3aa: CASSRNRGRSNGYTF

d_gene: TRBD1
abundance: medium-sized
j_gene: TRBJ1-1
v_gene: TRBV2
CDR3nt: TGTGCCAGCAGCGACAACAGGGGGGGATATACTGAAGCTTTCTTT
CDR3aa: CASSDNRGGYTEAFF

d_gene: NA
abundance: NA
j_gene: TRBJ2-5
v_gene: TRBV7-9
CDR3nt: TGTGCCAGCAGCCCAACCAGGGGAGGGGTGCGGGAGACCCAGTACTTC
CDR3aa: CASSPTRGGVRETQYF

d_gene: NA
abundance: once
j_gene: TRBJ2-6
v_gene: TRBV18
CDR3nt: TGTGCCAGCTCAATCGGCAGGGGTGCAGGGGCCAACGTCCTGACTTTC
CDR3aa: CASSIGRGAGANVLTF

d_gene: NA
abundance: medium-sized
j_gene: TRBJ2-7
v_gene: TRBV3-1/TRBV3-2
CDR3nt: TGTGCCAGCAGCCAAGATTCACGCGAGCAGTACTTC
CDR3aa: CASSQDSREQYF

d_gene: TRBD1
abundance: NA
j_gene: TRBJ1-1
v_gene: TRBV5-1
CDR3nt: TGCGCCAGCAGCTTTCGACAGGGGGGGAACACTGAAGCTTTCTTT
CDR3aa: CASSFRQGGNTEAFF

d_gene: TRBD2
abundance: NA
j_gene: TRBJ2-1
v_gene: TRBV20-1
CDR3nt: TGCAGTGCTAGTGCCTCGTGGTTAGCGGGAGAGAATGAGCAGTTCTTC
CDR3aa: CSASASWLAGENEQFF

d_gene: TRBD1
abundance: NA
j_gene: TRBJ2-7
v_gene: TRBV24-1
CDR3nt: TGTGCCACCAGTGATGTTGCGACAGGGCGCTACGAGCAGTACTTC
CDR3aa: CATSDVATGRYEQYF

d_gene: NA
abundance: NA
j_gene: TRBJ2-3
v_gene: TRBV5-1
CDR3nt: TGCGCCAGCAGCTTAGCTAGCACAGATACGCAGTATTTT
CDR3aa: CASSLASTDTQYF

d_gene: NA
abundance: NA
j_gene: TRBJ2-5
v_gene: TRBV5-1
CDR3nt: TGCGCCAGCAGCTTGGATTCTGAGACCCAGTACTTC
CDR3aa: CASSLDSETQYF

d_gene: NA
abundance: NA
j_gene: TRBJ2-7
v_gene: TRBV7-9
CDR3nt: TGTGCCAGCAGCTTAGGCGTATACGAGCAGTACTTC
CDR3aa: CASSLGVYEQYF

d_gene: TRBD1
abundance: NA
j_gene: TRBJ2-3
v_gene: TRBV11-2
CDR3nt: TGTGCCAGCAGCCCCCGGACAGGGGCGGATACGCAGTATTTT
CDR3aa: CASSPRTGADTQYF

d_gene: TRBD1
abundance: NA
j_gene: TRBJ2-1
v_gene: TRBV5-4
CDR3nt: TGTGCCAGCAGCGACCGACAGGGCGGATTATCCTACAATGAGCAGTTCTTC
CDR3aa: CASSDRQGGLSYNEQFF

d_gene: TRBD2
abundance: once
j_gene: TRBJ2-1
v_gene: TRBV4-2
CDR3nt: TGTGCCAGCAGCCCCTTAGCGGGCTTCTCCTACAATGAGCAGTTCTTC
CDR3aa: CASSPLAGFSYNEQFF

d_gene: TRBD1
abundance: NA
j_gene: TRBJ2-3
v_gene: TRBV5-1
CDR3nt: TGCGCCAGCAGCTCGACAGGGAGAGCGGTAGATACGCAGTATTTT
CDR3aa: CASSSTGRAVDTQYF

d_gene: NA
abundance: NA
j_gene: TRBJ2-5
v_gene: TRBV7-9
CDR3nt: TGTGCCAGCAGCACAACCCTCGAAGAGACCCAGTACTTC
CDR3aa: CASSTTLEETQYF

d_gene: NA
abundance: NA
j_gene: TRBJ2-6
v_gene: TRBV6-4
CDR3nt: TGTGCCAGCGCTCTTGGGGGGGCGTCCGGGGCCAACGTCCTGACTTTC
CDR3aa: CASALGGASGANVLTF

d_gene: TRBD1
abundance: few
j_gene: TRBJ1-2
v_gene: TRBV24-1
CDR3nt: TGTGCCACCAGTGACTCAAAAGAGGGGACAGTCTATGGCTACACCTTC
CDR3aa: CATSDSKEGTVYGYTF

d_gene: TRBD1
abundance: NA
j_gene: TRBJ2-1
v_gene: TRBV10-3
CDR3nt: TGTGCCATCAGCTTGACAGGGGTGGTTTCCAATGAGCAGTTCTTC
CDR3aa: CAISLTGVVSNEQFF

d_gene: NA
abundance: NA
j_gene: TRBJ2-1
v_gene: TRBV6-1
CDR3nt: TGTGCCAGCAGTGATGAGCCCGGGCAATACAATGAGCAGTTCTTC
CDR3aa: CASSDEPGQYNEQFF

d_gene: TRBD1
abundance: few
j_gene: TRBJ1-6
v_gene: TRBV7-8
CDR3nt: TGTGCCAGCAGCTCATGGGACAGGGTGAATTCACCCCTCCACTTT
CDR3aa: CASSSWDRVNSPLHF

d_gene: TRBD1
abundance: NA
j_gene: TRBJ1-2
v_gene: TRBV5-8
CDR3nt: TGTGCCAGCACGAAGGGGGCTTTATATGGCTACACCTTC
CDR3aa: CASTKGALYGYTF

d_gene: NA
abundance: NA
j_gene: TRBJ2-5
v_gene: TRBV5-4
CDR3nt: TGTGCCAGCAGCTTTGGACAGCAAGAGACCCAGTACTTC
CDR3aa: CASSFGQQETQYF

d_gene: TRBD2
abundance: NA
j_gene: TRBJ2-3
v_gene: TRBV6-4
CDR3nt: TGTGCCAGCGCCAAGGTAGCGGGGGGCACAGATACGCAGTATTTT
CDR3aa: CASAKVAGGTDTQYF

d_gene: NA
abundance: NA
j_gene: TRBJ2-1
v_gene: TRBV9
CDR3nt: TGTGCCAGCAGCGTAGCGGCTAGCCTCTACAATGAGCAGTTCTTC
CDR3aa: CASSVAASLYNEQFF

d_gene: NA
abundance: NA
j_gene: TRBJ2-7
v_gene: TRBV5-1
CDR3nt: TGCGCCAGCAGCCCCCGGGCTTGGGGGGAAAGCGAGCAGTACTTC
CDR3aa: CASSPRAWGESEQYF

d_gene: NA
abundance: NA
j_gene: TRBJ1-2
v_gene: TRBV2
CDR3nt: TGTGCCAGTCATAAGGGGGACGGATCGCTTTGGGGCTACACCTTC
CDR3aa: CASHKGDGSLWGYTF

d_gene: TRBD2
abundance: NA
j_gene: TRBJ2-3
v_gene: TRBV19
CDR3nt: TGTGCCAGTAGCACATTGGGCCGATTTAGCGGGACTGCCTCTAGCACAGATACGCAGTATTTT
CDR3aa: CASSTLGRFSGTASSTDTQYF

d_gene: TRBD1
abundance: NA
j_gene: TRBJ1-6
v_gene: TRBV24-1
CDR3nt: TGTGCCACCAGTGACCGCGACAGGGCCAAATCACCCCTCCACTTT
CDR3aa: CATSDRDRAKSPLHF

d_gene: NA
abundance: once
j_gene: TRBJ1-6
v_gene: TRBV2
CDR3nt: TGTGCCAGCAGTGACCAGGGGCGTTCACCCCTCCACTTT
CDR3aa: CASSDQGRSPLHF

d_gene: TRBD1
abundance: once
j_gene: TRBJ2-7
v_gene: TRBV19
CDR3nt: TGTGCCAGTAGTATAAGTGGGACAGAGGCCTACGAGCAGTACTTC
CDR3aa: CASSISGTEAYEQYF

d_gene: NA
abundance: NA
j_gene: TRBJ1-2
v_gene: TRBV11-2
CDR3nt: TGTGCCAGCAGCTTAGGACCGGGAAATAGGGGCTACACCTTC
CDR3aa: CASSLGPGNRGYTF

d_gene: NA
abundance: NA
j_gene: TRBJ1-3
v_gene: TRBV6-6
CDR3nt: TGTGCCACTCAGGAGTTCTCTGGAAACACCATATATTTT
CDR3aa: CATQEFSGNTIYF

d_gene: TRBD2
abundance: NA
j_gene: TRBJ2-7
v_gene: TRBV5-1
CDR3nt: TGCGCCAGCAGCTTGATTAGCGGGAGCTCCTACGAGCAGTACTTC
CDR3aa: CASSLISGSSYEQYF

d_gene: TRBD2
abundance: NA
j_gene: TRBJ2-1
v_gene: TRBV7-2
CDR3nt: TGTGCCAGCAGCTTATGGCGGGGGACCTACAATGAGCAGTTCTTC
CDR3aa: CASSLWRGTYNEQFF

d_gene: NA
abundance: NA
j_gene: TRBJ2-3
v_gene: TRBV9
CDR3nt: TGTGCCAGCAGCGGTACAGGGTCAGATACGCAGTATTTT
CDR3aa: CASSGTGSDTQYF

d_gene: NA
abundance: once
j_gene: TRBJ1-5
v_gene: TRBV28
CDR3nt: TGTGCCAGCAGTACGGCCCTGGGGGGCAATCAGCCCCAGCATTTT
CDR3aa: CASSTALGGNQPQHF

d_gene: NA
abundance: NA
j_gene: TRBJ1-5
v_gene: TRBV28
CDR3nt: TGTGCCACTCGGACAGTCAGTCAGCCCCAGCATTTT
CDR3aa: CATRTVSQPQHF

d_gene: NA
abundance: NA
j_gene: TRBJ2-1
v_gene: TRBV11-2
CDR3nt: TGTGCCAGCAGCTTGGGGGCGGAGATATACAATGAGCAGTTCTTC
CDR3aa: CASSLGAEIYNEQFF

d_gene: TRBD2
abundance: NA
j_gene: TRBJ2-2
v_gene: TRBV6-1
CDR3nt: TGTGCCAGCAGTGAAGAGGGGGTCCTAGCGGGGAACACCGGGGAGCTGTTTTTT
CDR3aa: CASSEEGVLAGNTGELFF

d_gene: NA
abundance: once
j_gene: TRBJ2-1
v_gene: TRBV12-3/TRBV12-4
CDR3nt: TGTGCCAGCAGTTTCAGGGATGAGCAGTTCTTC
CDR3aa: CASSFRDEQFF

d_gene: TRBD1
abundance: NA
j_gene: TRBJ2-1
v_gene: TRBV24-1
CDR3nt: TGTGCCACCAGTGAACGGGACAGGCAAGGAGGGCAGTTCTTC
CDR3aa: CATSERDRQGGQFF

d_gene: NA
abundance: few
j_gene: TRBJ1-2
v_gene: TRBV4-1
CDR3nt: TGCGCCAGCAGCCAAGGATATTTGTATGGCTACACCTTC
CDR3aa: CASSQGYLYGYTF

d_gene: NA
abundance: NA
j_gene: TRBJ1-4
v_gene: TRBV24-1
CDR3nt: TGTGCCACCAGTGATAGGGGCGAAAAACTGTTTTTT
CDR3aa: CATSDRGEKLFF

d_gene: NA
abundance: once
j_gene: TRBJ1-1
v_gene: TRBV11-2
CDR3nt: TGTGCCAGCAGCCTGCTCAGGGGCGGCACTGAAGCTTTCTTT
CDR3aa: CASSLLRGGTEAFF

d_gene: NA
abundance: NA
j_gene: TRBJ1-1
v_gene: TRBV5-5
CDR3nt: TGTGCCAGCAGCCCCCTCCGCGGGGACACTGAAGCTTTCTTT
CDR3aa: CASSPLRGDTEAFF

d_gene: NA
abundance: NA
j_gene: TRBJ2-7
v_gene: TRBV10-3
CDR3nt: TGTGCCATCAGGGGGCGGGACCTCCCCGGCGAGCAGTACTTC
CDR3aa: CAIRGRDLPGEQYF

d_gene: NA
abundance: NA
j_gene: TRBJ1-3
v_gene: TRBV5-1
CDR3nt: TGCGCCAGCAGCGAGAATTTGGACTCTGGAAACACCATATATTTT
CDR3aa: CASSENLDSGNTIYF

d_gene: NA
abundance: NA
j_gene: TRBJ2-1
v_gene: TRBV11-3
CDR3nt: TGTGCCAGCAGCTTAGACAGCTTTTTTAGTAACAATGAGCAGTTCTTC
CDR3aa: CASSLDSFFSNNEQFF

d_gene: NA
abundance: NA
j_gene: TRBJ2-5
v_gene: TRBV20-1
CDR3nt: TGCAGTGCTAATGAGGGACAAGAGACCCAGTACTTC
CDR3aa: CSANEGQETQYF

d_gene: TRBD1
abundance: NA
j_gene: TRBJ1-2
v_gene: TRBV9
CDR3nt: TGTGCCAGCAGCGTAGAACCAGGGACAGGGGTTTATGGCTACACCTTC
CDR3aa: CASSVEPGTGVYGYTF

d_gene: TRBD1
abundance: NA
j_gene: TRBJ1-2
v_gene: TRBV5-1
CDR3nt: TGCGCCAGCAGCACGACAGGGACCCGTGTCGGCGGCTACACCTTC
CDR3aa: CASSTTGTRVGGYTF

d_gene: NA
abundance: NA
j_gene: TRBJ1-1
v_gene: TRBV28
CDR3nt: TGTGCCAGCAGCAACAGGGAGGGCACTGAAGCTTTCTTT
CDR3aa: CASSNREGTEAFF

d_gene: NA
abundance: few
j_gene: TRBJ2-7
v_gene: TRBV28
CDR3nt: TGTGCCAGCAGTTTACCTCCTGGGGCAGGGAACACCTACGAGCAGTACTTC
CDR3aa: CASSLPPGAGNTYEQYF

d_gene: TRBD1
abundance: NA
j_gene: TRBJ2-3
v_gene: TRBV5-6
CDR3nt: TGTGCCAGCAGCTACGGACAGGGCGCAGATACGCAGTATTTT
CDR3aa: CASSYGQGADTQYF

d_gene: NA
abundance: NA
j_gene: TRBJ1-2
v_gene: TRBV20-1
CDR3nt: TGCAGTGCTAGTAAGCAGATCCGGGACTATGGCTACACCTTC
CDR3aa: CSASKQIRDYGYTF

d_gene: NA
abundance: few
j_gene: TRBJ2-3
v_gene: TRBV7-8
CDR3nt: TGTGCCAGCCTAAAGCGGACGAGCACAGATACGCAGTATTTT
CDR3aa: CASLKRTSTDTQYF